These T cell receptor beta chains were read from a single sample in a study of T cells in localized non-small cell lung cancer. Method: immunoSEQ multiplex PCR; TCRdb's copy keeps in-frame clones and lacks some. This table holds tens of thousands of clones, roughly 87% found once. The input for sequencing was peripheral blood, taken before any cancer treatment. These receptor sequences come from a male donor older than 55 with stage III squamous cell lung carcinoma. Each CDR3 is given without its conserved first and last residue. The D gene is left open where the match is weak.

ASSLLTGELF	TRBJ2-2	10	.	TRBV27
ASNKAENTGELF	TRBJ2-2	12	.	TRBV7-2
ASAGGTGYT	TRBJ1-2	9	.	TRBV21-1
ASSPEGVQPQH	TRBJ1-5	11	.	TRBV5-1
ATSRDLGGSFSYNEQF	TRBJ2-1	16	TRBD2	TRBV15
ASSLTQGASYNSPLH	TRBJ1-6	15	TRBD1	TRBV5-6
ASSDPGRGTEAF	TRBJ1-1	12	.	TRBV6-1
ASSPGQVASNEQF	TRBJ2-1	13	TRBD1	TRBV5-1
ASSLGGVDEQF	TRBJ2-1	11	.	TRBV11-3
ASSYNTGELF	TRBJ2-2	10	.	TRBV5-1
ASQRGLNEKLF	TRBJ1-4	11	.	TRBV2
ASSPTGGEEKLF	TRBJ1-4	12	TRBD1	TRBV19
ASSLDRVGDYGYT	TRBJ1-2	13	.	TRBV5-1
ASSPLANTGELF	TRBJ2-2	12	.	TRBV18
ASSFGQEEDTQY	TRBJ2-3	12	TRBD1	TRBV11-3
ASSKGANEKLF	TRBJ1-4	11	.	TRBV19
ASSYGQGPTDTQY	TRBJ2-3	13	TRBD1	TRBV6-5
ATSLGGELF	TRBJ2-2	9	.	TRBV15
ASSFEVLDTQY	TRBJ2-3	11	.	TRBV5-4
ASSRGWDEQF	TRBJ2-1	10	.	TRBV5-1
ASTQKSATNEKLF	TRBJ1-4	13	.	TRBV6-1
AWTGPLGGGGGEQF	TRBJ2-1	14	.	TRBV30
ASSPRRGTDTQY	TRBJ2-3	12	.	TRBV18
SGRNSRTEAF	TRBJ1-1	10	.	TRBV29-1
ATSRDRDRGYEQY	TRBJ2-7	13	TRBD1	TRBV15
ASSALAGGNGELF	TRBJ2-2	13	TRBD2	TRBV7-7
ASSSQRGTQY	TRBJ2-3	10	TRBD2	TRBV27
SVGGQMNTEAF	TRBJ1-1	11	TRBD1	TRBV29-1
ASSVGGTDTQY	TRBJ2-3	11	.	TRBV9
ASSLDARQSYNSPLH	TRBJ1-6	15	.	TRBV5-4
ASSLVDYYGYT	TRBJ1-2	11	.	TRBV5-1
ASTRTGSNTGELF	TRBJ2-2	13	TRBD1	TRBV9
ASSKVQTPGFLGRNDRTDTQY	TRBJ2-3	21	.	TRBV21-1
ASSPAVNTEAF	TRBJ1-1	11	.	TRBV2
ASSYSTGNEKLF	TRBJ1-4	12	.	TRBV6-5
ASSGWAQETQY	TRBJ2-5	11	.	TRBV27
ASSLVDSGNNEQF	TRBJ2-1	13	TRBD2	TRBV11-2
ASSDGTEAF	TRBJ1-1	9	.	TRBV10-1
ASSLVDTQY	TRBJ2-3	9	.	TRBV13
SAKSTDTQY	TRBJ2-3	9	.	TRBV20-1
ASSPGGRRWTGELF	TRBJ2-2	14	.	TRBV11-2
ASSARDRVEDEQY	TRBJ2-7	13	.	TRBV4-1
ASSLTSGVYNEQF	TRBJ2-1	13	TRBD2	TRBV6-5
ASSGGTAMNTEAF	TRBJ1-1	13	TRBD1	TRBV5-4
ASQGLAGYTGELF	TRBJ2-2	13	TRBD2	TRBV6-1
ASSPVDSRLYEQY	TRBJ2-7	13	.	TRBV11-2
ASSAGQGVKFGNTIY	TRBJ1-3	15	TRBD1	TRBV9
ASRPGLSYEQY	TRBJ2-7	11	.	TRBV19
ASSAAGDDTQY	TRBJ2-3	11	.	TRBV25-1
ASSSGGKNTEAF	TRBJ1-1	12	.	TRBV5-1
ASSRRLDPWTDTQY	TRBJ2-3	14	.	TRBV5-4
ASSPTWNRSGNTIY	TRBJ1-3	14	.	TRBV6-6
ASSDGVAYEQY	TRBJ2-7	11	.	TRBV2
ASSLGGADEKLF	TRBJ1-4	12	.	TRBV5-4